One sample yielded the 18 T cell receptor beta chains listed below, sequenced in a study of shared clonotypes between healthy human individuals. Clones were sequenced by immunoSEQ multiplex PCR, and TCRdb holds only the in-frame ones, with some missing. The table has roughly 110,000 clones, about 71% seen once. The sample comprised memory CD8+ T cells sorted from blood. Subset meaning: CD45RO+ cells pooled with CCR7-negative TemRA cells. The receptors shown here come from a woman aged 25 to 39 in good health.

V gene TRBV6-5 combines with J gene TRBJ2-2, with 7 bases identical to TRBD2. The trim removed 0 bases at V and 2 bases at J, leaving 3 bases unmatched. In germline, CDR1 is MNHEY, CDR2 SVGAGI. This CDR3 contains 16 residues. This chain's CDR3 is CASSYSRDYNTGELFF. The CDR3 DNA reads TGTGCCAGCAGTTACTCCCGGGACTACAACACCGGGGAGCTGTTTTTT.

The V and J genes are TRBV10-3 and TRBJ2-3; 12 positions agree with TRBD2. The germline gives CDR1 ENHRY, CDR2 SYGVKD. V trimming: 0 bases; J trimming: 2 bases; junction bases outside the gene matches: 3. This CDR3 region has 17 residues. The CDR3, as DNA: TGTGCCATCAGTGAGTCGAGGACTAGCGGGGACACAGATACGCAGTATTTT. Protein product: CAISESRTSGDTDTQYF.

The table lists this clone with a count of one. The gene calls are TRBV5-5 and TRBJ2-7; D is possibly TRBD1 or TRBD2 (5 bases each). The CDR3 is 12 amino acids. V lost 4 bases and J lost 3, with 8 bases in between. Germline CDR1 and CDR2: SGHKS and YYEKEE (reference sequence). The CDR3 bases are TGTGCCAGCAGCGGGGGAAACTACGAGCAGTACTTC. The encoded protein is CASSGGNYEQYF.

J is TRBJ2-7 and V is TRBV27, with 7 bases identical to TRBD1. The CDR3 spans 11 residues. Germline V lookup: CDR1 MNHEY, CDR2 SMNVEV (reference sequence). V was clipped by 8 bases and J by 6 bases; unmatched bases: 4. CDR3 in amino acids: CASATGPEQYF. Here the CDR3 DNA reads TGTGCCAGCGCGACAGGGCCCGAGCAGTACTTC.

This CDR3 is CASSLMASWDTQYF. Here the CDR3 DNA reads TGTGCCAGCAGCTTAATGGCCAGTTGGGATACGCAGTATTTT. V usage is TRBV11-2 and J usage is TRBJ2-3; no firm D call. The CDR3 runs 14 residues. The V and J ends lost 2 bases and 6 bases respectively, with 12 bases between them. Germline-derived CDR1 and CDR2 are SGHAT and FQNNGV.

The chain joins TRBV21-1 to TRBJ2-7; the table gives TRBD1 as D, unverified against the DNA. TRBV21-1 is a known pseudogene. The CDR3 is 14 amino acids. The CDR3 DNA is TGTGCCAGCAGCCCCAAAGTTTGGGGGCACGAGCAGTACTTC. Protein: CASSPKVWGHEQYF.

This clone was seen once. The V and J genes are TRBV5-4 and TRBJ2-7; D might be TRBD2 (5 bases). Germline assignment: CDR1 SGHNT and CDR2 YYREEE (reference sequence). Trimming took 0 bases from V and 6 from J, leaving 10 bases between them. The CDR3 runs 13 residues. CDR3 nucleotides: TGTGCCAGCAGCTTGGAGCCGGGATCCGAGCAGTACTTC. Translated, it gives CASSLEPGSEQYF.

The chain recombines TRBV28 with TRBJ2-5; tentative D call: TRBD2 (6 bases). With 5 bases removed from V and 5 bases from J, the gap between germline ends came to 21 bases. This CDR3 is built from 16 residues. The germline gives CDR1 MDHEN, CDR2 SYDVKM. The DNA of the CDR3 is TGTGCCAGCAGTCATTGGGACTCCCCGACCCAGGAGACCCAGTACTTC. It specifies CASSHWDSPTQETQYF.

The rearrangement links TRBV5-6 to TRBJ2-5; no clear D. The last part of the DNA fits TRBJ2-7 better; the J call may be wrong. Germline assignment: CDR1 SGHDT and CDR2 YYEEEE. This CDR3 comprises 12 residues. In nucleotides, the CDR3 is TGTGCCAGCAGCTTCCCTCCTTACGAGCAGTACTTC. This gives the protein CASSFPPYEQYF.

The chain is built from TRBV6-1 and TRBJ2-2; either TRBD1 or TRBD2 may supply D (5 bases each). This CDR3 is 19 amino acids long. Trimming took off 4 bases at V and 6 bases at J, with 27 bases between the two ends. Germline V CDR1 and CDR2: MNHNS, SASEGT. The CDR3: CASSGPYMGVLTMAGELFF. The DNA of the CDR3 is TGTGCCAGCAGTGGTCCGTATATGGGGGTTTTAACTATGGCCGGGGAGCTGTTTTTT.

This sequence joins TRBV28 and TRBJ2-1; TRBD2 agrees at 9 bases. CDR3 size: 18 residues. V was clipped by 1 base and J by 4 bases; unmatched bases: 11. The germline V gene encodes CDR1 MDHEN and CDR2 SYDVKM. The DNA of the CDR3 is TGTGCCAGCAGTTTATCCGGGATCGGGACTAGCCCATACAATGAGCAGTTCTTC. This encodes CASSLSGIGTSPYNEQFF.

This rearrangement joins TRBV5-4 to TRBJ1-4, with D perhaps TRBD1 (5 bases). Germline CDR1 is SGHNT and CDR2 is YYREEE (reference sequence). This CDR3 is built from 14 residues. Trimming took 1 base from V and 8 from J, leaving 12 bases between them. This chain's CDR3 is CASSLWGPGEKLFF. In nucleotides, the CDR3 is TGTGCCAGCAGCTTGTGGGGACCTGGGGAAAAACTGTTTTTT.

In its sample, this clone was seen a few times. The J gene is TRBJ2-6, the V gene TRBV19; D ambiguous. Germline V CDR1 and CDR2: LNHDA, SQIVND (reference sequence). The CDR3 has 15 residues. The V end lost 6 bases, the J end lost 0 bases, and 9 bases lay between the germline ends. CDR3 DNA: TGTGCCAGTAGGTTATTCCACTCTGGGGCCAACGTCCTGACTTTC. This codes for CASRLFHSGANVLTF.

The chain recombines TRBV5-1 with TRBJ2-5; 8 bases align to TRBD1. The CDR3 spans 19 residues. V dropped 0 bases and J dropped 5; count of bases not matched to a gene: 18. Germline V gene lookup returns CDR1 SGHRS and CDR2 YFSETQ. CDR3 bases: TGCGCCAGCAGCTTGGCAGGTGGTTATGGACAGGGAGGTTGGGAGACCCAGTACTTC. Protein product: CASSLAGGYGQGGWETQYF.

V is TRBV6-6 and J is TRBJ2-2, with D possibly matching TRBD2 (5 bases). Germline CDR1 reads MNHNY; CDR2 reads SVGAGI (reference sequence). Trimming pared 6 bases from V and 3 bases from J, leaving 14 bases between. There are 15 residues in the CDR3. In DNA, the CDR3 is TGTGCCAGCAGGGCCCCGAGGGTCCACACCGGGGAGCTGTTTTTT. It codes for CASRAPRVHTGELFF.

CDR3 sequence: CASSLYPSTGPDGYTF. CDR3 sequence (DNA): TGTGCCAGCAGTTTATACCCCTCCACAGGGCCTGATGGCTACACCTTC. The gene calls are TRBV28 and TRBJ1-2, with D possibly matching TRBD1 (6 bases). Per germline, CDR1 MDHEN and CDR2 SYDVKM. This CDR3 is built from 16 residues. Trimming took 1 base from V and 6 from J, leaving 18 bases between them.

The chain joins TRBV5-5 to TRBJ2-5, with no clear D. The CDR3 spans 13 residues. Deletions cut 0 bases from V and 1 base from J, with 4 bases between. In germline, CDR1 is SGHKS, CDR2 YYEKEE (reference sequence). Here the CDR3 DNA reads TGTGCCAGCAGCTTGGTCAGCCAAGAGACCCAGTACTTC. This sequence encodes CASSLVSQETQYF. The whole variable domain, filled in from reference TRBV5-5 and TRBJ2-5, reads DAGVTQSPTHLIKTRGQQVTLRCSPISGHKSVSWYQQVLGQGPQFIFQYYEKEERGRGNFPDRFSARQFPNYSSELNVNALLLGDSALYLCASSLVSQETQYFGPGTRLLVL.

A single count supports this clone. DNA of the CDR3: TGTGCCAGCAGTTACTCCGGACTAGCGGGGAGAGGGGGGGAGCTGTTTTTT. As protein: CASSYSGLAGRGGELFF. The rearrangement uses TRBV27 and TRBJ2-2; TRBD2 matches at 12 bases. After removal of 4 bases from V and 8 bases from J, the junction contained 11 bases not matched to a gene. The germline V gene encodes CDR1 MNHEY and CDR2 SMNVEV (reference sequence). CDR3 size: 17 residues.